These 21 T cell receptor beta chains were all obtained from the same sample, sequenced in a study of T cell repertoires in cytomegalovirus infection. These receptors are not linked to any known antigen. TCRdb processed the reads anew with MiXCR; each CDR3 protein has one entry. Here the sample spans approximately 1,000,000 distinct CDR3 sequences, approximately 31% being singletons. Specimen: cultured CD8+ T cells from PBMCs, collected from culture after CMV antigen stimulation. These TCRs come from a human donor in good health (CMV status not recorded). Some clones in this sample may be carry-over from other donors' samples.

This clonotype was seen ten or more times. V gene TRBV5-6 combines with J gene TRBJ2-2; 7 nucleotides agree with TRBD1. This CDR3 has 16 amino acids. The V and J ends lost 0 bases and 4 bases, in that order; junction bases with no gene match: 6. Germline loops: CDR1 SGHDT, CDR2 YYEEEE. CDR3 in DNA: TGTGCCAGCAGCTTGGCCGAAACAGGGGTCACCGGGGAGCTGTTTTTT. Translated: CASSLAETGVTGELFF.

J is TRBJ2-7 and V is TRBV3-1, with D hard to call. Germline loops: CDR1 LGHDT, CDR2 YNNKEL (reference sequence). Trimming took off 1 base at V and 3 bases at J, with 10 bases between the two ends. The CDR3 is 14 amino acids. CDR3 DNA sequence: TGTGCCAGCAGCCAAGGAATCGGGTACTACGAGCAGTACGTC. Encoded protein: CASSQGIGYYEQYV.

This chain joins TRBV15 and TRBJ2-5; possibly TRBD1 or TRBD2 for D (6 bases each). The length of the CDR3 is 16 residues. Per the germline V gene, CDR1 is LNHNV and CDR2 is YYDKDF (reference sequence). The ends were cut back, 1 base at V and 3 bases at J, with 15 bases in the middle. For the CDR3, the DNA is TGTGCCACCAGCAGAGGGGGGGCCCCGAATGAAGAGACCCAGTACTTC. It codes for CATSRGGAPNEETQYF. Supplemented by reference TRBV15 and TRBJ2-5, the full variable domain reads DAMVIQNPRYQVTQFGKPVTLSCSQTLNHNVMYWYQQKSSQAPKLLFHYYDKDFNNEADTPDNFQSRRPNTSFCFLDIRSPGLGDTAMYLCATSRGGAPNEETQYFGPGTRLLVL.

This clonotype was observed at least ten times. V usage is TRBV28 and J usage is TRBJ1-1, with D possibly being TRBD1 (6 bases). CDR1 is MDHEN, CDR2 SYDVKM, per germline. V shed 10 bases and J shed 1 base, with 19 bases lying between them. This CDR3 has 15 residues. DNA of the CDR3: TGTGCCATCGGCACAGGGATTGGGGCGAACACTGAAGCTTTCTTT. Protein: CAIGTGIGANTEAFF.

This clonotype showed up just once. The rearrangement links TRBV6-2 or TRBV6-3 to TRBJ1-2; D is perhaps TRBD1 (5 bases). Per the germline V gene, CDR1 is MNHEY and CDR2 is SVGEGT. The CDR3 is made up of 15 amino acids. Trimming pared 0 bases from V and 3 bases from J, leaving 11 bases between. CDR3 sequence: CASSYSRQTHYGYTF. As DNA, the CDR3 is TGTGCCAGCAGTTACTCTCGACAGACACACTATGGCTACACCTTC.

CDR3 amino acids: CASSAITGGSYEQYF. Written as DNA, the CDR3 is TGCGCCAGCAGCGCCATCACAGGGGGCTCCTACGAGCAGTACTTC. The chain joins TRBV5-1 to TRBJ2-7; 8 bases fit TRBD1. Trimming at V came to 4 bases and at J to 0 bases, leaving 6 bases not matched to a gene. Germline loops: CDR1 SGHRS, CDR2 YFSETQ. The CDR3 spans 15 residues.

In its sample, this clonotype was seen once. The chain carries TRBV12-3 or TRBV12-4 and TRBJ2-7; 11 bases fit TRBD1. This CDR3 has 15 residues. V shed 3 bases and J 4 bases; nucleotides not matched to a gene: 5. The CDR3 loop reads CASSLGTGGKYEQYF. The CDR3 region has the DNA TGTGCCAGCAGTTTGGGGACAGGGGGAAAATACGAGCAGTACTTC.

The CDR3 DNA is TGCAGCGTTGAGCGCGGGGGGGGGTATGAAAATGAGCAGTTCTTC. Its translation: CSVERGGGYENEQFF. This chain links TRBV29-1 with TRBJ2-1; 9 bases agree with TRBD2. After removal of 3 bases from V and 7 bases from J, the junction contained 10 bases not matched to a gene. This CDR3 is 15 amino acids long. Germline-derived CDR1 and CDR2 are SQVTM and ANQGSEA.

For this clonotype: At one boundary the junction diverges from the germline segment, which might be a read error. The chain carries TRBV12-3 or TRBV12-4 and TRBJ2-1, with a weak D call TRBD1 (6 bases). This CDR3 has 15 amino acids. DNA of the CDR3: TGTGCCAACAGTTCTCCGGACAGAGCCTACAATGAGCAGTTCTTC. Translated: CANSSPDRAYNEQFF.

The chain recombines TRBV7-9 with TRBJ2-3, with 13 bases identical to TRBD2. Germline V lookup: CDR1 SEHNR, CDR2 FQNEAQ (reference sequence). The V segment lost 5 bases and the J segment 2 bases; nucleotides outside the gene matches: 7. The length of the CDR3 is 17 residues. As DNA, the CDR3 is TGTGCCAGCAGCCCTCAACTAGCGGGGGGGACCACAGATACGCAGTATTTT. This gives the protein CASSPQLAGGTTDTQYF.

This clonotype came up once. The chain couples TRBV2 to TRBJ1-1, with D unresolved. The CDR3 is 15 residues long. The V gene's germline CDR1 is SNHLY and CDR2 FYNNEI. The germline V and J ends were trimmed by 7 bases and 1 base, with 16 bases remaining between them. CDR3 amino acids: CASIWTELGNTEAFF. Here the CDR3 DNA reads TGTGCCAGCATTTGGACGGAGTTGGGGAACACTGAAGCTTTCTTT.

The rearrangement links TRBV7-8 to TRBJ2-1; a possible D gene is TRBD2 (5 bases). Germline V gene data show CDR1 as SGHVS and CDR2 as FQNEAQ. V lost 6 bases to trimming and J lost 7 bases, with 19 bases between them. The CDR3 length is 15 residues. CDR3 loop: CASRFYPRTVNEQFF. The CDR3 nucleotides read TGTGCCAGCAGATTTTACCCTCGGACTGTTAATGAGCAGTTCTTC.

A few counts support this clonotype. The V gene is TRBV12-3 or TRBV12-4, the J gene TRBJ1-1; tentative D call: TRBD1 (6 bases). Trimming stripped 3 bases from V and 4 bases from J, with 12 bases between. There are 14 residues in the CDR3. The CDR3 protein is CASSFARGGTEAFF. DNA for the CDR3: TGTGCCAGCAGTTTCGCCAGGGGTGGCACTGAAGCTTTCTTT.

This clonotype appeared a few times. The chain is built from TRBV6-5 and TRBJ2-3; possibly TRBD2 for D (7 bases). The germline V gene has CDR1 MNHEY and CDR2 SVGAGI. The CDR3 loop spans 16 amino acids. Trimming took 0 bases from V and 4 from J, leaving 14 bases between them. The CDR3 here is CASSYSIGGAPDTQYF. The CDR3 nucleotides are TGTGCCAGCAGTTACTCGATAGGGGGGGCTCCAGATACGCAGTATTTT.

The CDR3 sequence: CASSQDGGKNIQYF. The CDR3 region has the DNA TGTGCCAGCAGCCAAGACGGGGGCAAAAACATTCAGTACTTC. V usage is TRBV4-2 and J usage is TRBJ2-4; TRBD2 is a possible D gene (6 bases). Per the germline V gene, CDR1 is LGHNA and CDR2 is YNFKEQ. The CDR3 runs 14 residues. V lost 0 bases and J 3 bases, leaving 6 bases between the germline ends.

This clonotype came up a few times. The chain links TRBV7-2 to TRBJ2-1; 8 nucleotides agree with TRBD2. Trimming at V came to 3 bases and at J to 1 base, leaving 8 bases not matched to a gene. This CDR3 has 17 amino acids. Germline assignment: CDR1 SGHTA and CDR2 FQGNSA. The CDR3 loop is CASSFTGGGGSYNEQFF. In nucleotides, the CDR3 is TGTGCCAGCAGCTTTACCGGGGGGGGCGGGTCCTACAATGAGCAGTTCTTC.

Concerning this clonotype: A clone one base away is much larger, so this may be a read error. This rearrangement joins TRBV7-2 to TRBJ2-3; 11 bases match TRBD1. The ends lost 5 bases at V and 7 bases at J; junction bases unmatched: 8. Germline values: CDR1 SGHTA, CDR2 FQGNSA. This CDR3 spans 15 amino acids. The CDR3 DNA reads as TGTGCCAGCAGCCGGCAAGGACAGGGGGCAAATACGCAGTATTTT. Protein sequence: CASSRQGQGANTQYF.

The CDR3 region is CASSQYGTEAFF. The CDR3 DNA follows: TGTGCCAGCAGCCAATATGGCACTGAAGCTTTCTTT. The rearrangement joins TRBV7-9 to TRBJ1-1; D remains ambiguous. CDR1 is SEHNR and CDR2 is FQNEAQ in the germline V gene (reference sequence). The CDR3 sequence is 12 residues long. Trimming cost V 5 bases and J 4 bases, with 8 bases left between them.

The chain joins TRBV7-6 to TRBJ2-2; 9 bases are shared with TRBD1. With 1 base clipped from V and 4 bases from J, the junction kept 4 bases outside the gene matches. The CDR3 extends over 16 amino acids. CDR1 SGHVS and CDR2 FNYEAQ come from the germline V gene. The chain's CDR3 is CASSLGGTGLTGELFF. The DNA of the CDR3 is TGTGCCAGCAGCTTAGGGGGGACAGGGCTCACCGGGGAGCTGTTTTTT.

This clonotype turned up a few times. The rearrangement links TRBV5-6 to TRBJ2-7; D gene unclear. Trimming took off 4 bases at V and 5 bases at J, with 13 bases between the two ends. This CDR3 region has 13 residues. Germline lookup yields CDR1 SGHDT and CDR2 YYEEEE. The DNA of the CDR3 is TGTGCCAGCAGCCCCTCGACAACCAACGAGCAGTACTTC. This encodes CASSPSTTNEQYF.

Worth noting for this clonotype: At one of its ends the junction is not consistent with the germline gene, which may arise from a read error. The chain combines TRBV6-2 or TRBV6-3 with TRBJ2-3; no definite D call. The CDR3 has 14 amino acids. Per the germline V gene, CDR1 is MNHEY and CDR2 is SVGEGT. CDR3 in DNA: TGTGCCGGCAGTTATGTTGAATACTCCGATACGCAGTATTTT. It translates to CAGSYVEYSDTQYF.